The clone carrying this T cell receptor (beta chain) was found a few times. Its cognate antigen is unknown. This sample was included in a study of T-cell memory formation after mild COVID-19. General observations from the study: CD4+ contracting clones were found mainly in CM and EM, and CD8+ ones in EMRA.

The CDR3 spans 15 residues. Trimming took 6 bases from V and 6 from J; bases not matched to a gene: 10. Germline V gives CDR1 SNHLY, CDR2 FYNNEI. TCRdb independently ran MiXCR on the 5' RACE reads; one entry per CDR3 protein. The sample lists 470,000 or so distinct CDR3 sequences, 20% occurring once. This chain links TRBV2 with TRBJ1-5; TRBD1 agrees at 8 bases. Source material: PBMCs or a T cell subset sorted from them (not recorded which). The TCR comes from an adult woman who had mild COVID-19 (a few samples of this study predate the infection). Cell type and time point are not known. CDR3 amino acids: CASSQDRDWSQPQHF. For the CDR3, the DNA is TGTGCCAGCAGCCAGGACAGGGACTGGAGTCAGCCCCAGCATTTT.